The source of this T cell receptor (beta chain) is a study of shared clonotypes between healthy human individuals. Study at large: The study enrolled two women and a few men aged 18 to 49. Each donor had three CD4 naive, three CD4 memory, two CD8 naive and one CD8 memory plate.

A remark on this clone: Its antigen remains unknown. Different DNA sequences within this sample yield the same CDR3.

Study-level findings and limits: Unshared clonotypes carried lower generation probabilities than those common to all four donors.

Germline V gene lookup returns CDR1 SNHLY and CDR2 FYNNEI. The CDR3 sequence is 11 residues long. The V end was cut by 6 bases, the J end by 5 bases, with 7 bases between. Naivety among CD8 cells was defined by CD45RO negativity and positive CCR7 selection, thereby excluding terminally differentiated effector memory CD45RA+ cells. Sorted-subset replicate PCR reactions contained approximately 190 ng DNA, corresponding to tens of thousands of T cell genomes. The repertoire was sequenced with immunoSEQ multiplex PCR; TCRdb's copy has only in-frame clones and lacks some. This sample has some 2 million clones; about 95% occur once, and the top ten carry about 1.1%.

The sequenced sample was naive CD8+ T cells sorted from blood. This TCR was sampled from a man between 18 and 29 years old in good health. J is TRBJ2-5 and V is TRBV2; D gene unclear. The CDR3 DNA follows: TGTGCCAGCAGCGAACGGGAGACCCAGTACTTC. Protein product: CASSERETQYF.